A single sample is the source of the 30 T cell receptor beta chains below, sequenced in a study of cytomegalovirus exposure and HLA in healthy donors (TCRdb year 2017). Library preparation was by the immunoSEQ multiplex PCR assay. For the multiplex PCR, a mixture combining 60 forward primers for TCR Vbeta segments and 13 reverse primers for TCR Jbeta segments was used. In TCRdb, the immuneACCESS table is reduced to in-frame sequences with V and J assigned. These tables do not hold every clone; where another copy was compared, an unresolved V gene accounts for under half, and the others remain unexplained. This sample gives about 160,000 clones in total; 75% to 85% of them show up just once. The top ten hold around a tenth of the sample. The sample consisted of PBMCs. These receptor sequences come from a man in his fifties in good health and CMV-seropositive.

The chain is built from TRBV11-2 and TRBJ2-7; perhaps TRBD2 as D (5 bases). Between the trimmed V and J ends, which lost 1 base and 7 bases, there was a span of 23 bases. This CDR3 region has 17 residues. The germline V gene encodes CDR1 SGHAT and CDR2 FQNNGV. For the CDR3, the DNA is TGTGCCAGCAGCTTAGGCTCCCGTGAACTAGTCGTGGGTGAGCAGTACTTC. This sequence encodes CASSLGSRELVVGEQYF.

CDR3 residues: CASSSPGQTHNQPQHF. CDR3 coding DNA: TGTGCCAGCAGTTCACCGGGACAGACTCACAATCAGCCCCAGCATTTT. The chain has TRBV28 and TRBJ1-5; 7 nucleotides agree with TRBD1. The CDR3 loop spans 16 amino acids. Trimming removed 4 bases from V and 3 bases from J; junction bases left unmatched: 9. Germline V gives CDR1 MDHEN, CDR2 SYDVKM.

V usage is TRBV28 and J usage is TRBJ2-1; 9 nucleotides agree with TRBD1. Germline V gene lookup returns CDR1 MDHEN and CDR2 SYDVKM. V dropped 7 bases and J dropped 0; count of bases not matched to a gene: 4. This CDR3 has 15 amino acids. CDR3 nucleotides: TGTGCCAGCACCGGGACAGGGAGCTCCTACAATGAGCAGTTCTTC. Translating gives CASTGTGSSYNEQFF.

V and J are TRBV18 and TRBJ1-2, with 10 bases matching TRBD1. With 5 bases clipped from V and 3 bases from J, the junction kept 6 bases outside the gene matches. The CDR3 is 15 residues long. Looked up from germline, CDR1 is KGHSH and CDR2 is LQKENI. CDR3 nucleotides: TGTGCCAGCTCAACCCGACAGGGGGCAGACTATGGCTACACCTTC. It is translated as CASSTRQGADYGYTF.

V and J are TRBV4-2 and TRBJ2-2; 14 bases match TRBD2. This CDR3 has 16 amino acids. The germline gives CDR1 LGHNA, CDR2 YNFKEQ. V dropped 4 bases and J dropped 10; count of bases not matched to a gene: 8. CDR3 region: CASSPGTSGGLVELFF. CDR3 in DNA: TGTGCCAGCAGCCCAGGGACTAGCGGGGGACTCGTGGAGCTGTTTTTT.

Details on this clone: Sequence at one end of the junction differs from germline and may be a read error. The chain uses TRBV7-9 and TRBJ2-1; D gene ambiguous. CDR1 SEHNR and CDR2 FQNEAQ come from the germline V gene (reference sequence). The CDR3 is 17 residues long. This chain's CDR3 is CSSSLNRRALSYNEQFF. Here the CDR3 DNA reads TGTTCCAGCAGCTTAAACCGCCGAGCTCTCTCCTACAATGAGCAGTTCTTC.

This clone was detected a few times. The chain recombines TRBV5-1 with TRBJ2-5; 10 nucleotides align to TRBD2. This CDR3 has 15 amino acids. The J segment lost 4 bases and the V segment lost 2 bases, leaving 5 bases of the junction unmatched. The germline V gene encodes CDR1 SGHRS and CDR2 YFSETQ. CDR3 coding DNA: TGCGCCAGCAGCTTAGCGGGGGGGCCGGCAGAGACCCAGTACTTC. Translation gives CASSLAGGPAETQYF.

This clone was picked up a small number of times. The chain uses TRBV28 and TRBJ2-2; TRBD1 matches at 9 bases. Germline CDR1 MDHEN, CDR2 SYDVKM. CDR3 length equals 14 residues. Trimming at V came to 7 bases and at J to 7 bases, leaving 7 bases not matched to a gene. CDR3 in DNA: TGTGCCAGCAACACAGGGGGCCTTAGCGGGGAGCTGTTTTTT. Encoded protein: CASNTGGLSGELFF.

The chain recombines TRBV5-4 with TRBJ2-7, with 7 nucleotides matching TRBD1. CDR1 is SGHNT, CDR2 YYREEE, per germline (reference sequence). V dropped 4 bases and J dropped 2; count of bases not matched to a gene: 9. The CDR3 loop spans 15 amino acids. CDR3 sequence reads: CASSQARQGTYEQYF. The CDR3 coding sequence is TGTGCCAGCAGCCAAGCCCGACAGGGAACCTACGAGCAGTACTTC.

V is TRBV30 and J is TRBJ1-4, with 10 bases fitting TRBD1. Looked up from germline, CDR1 is GTSNPN and CDR2 is SVGIG (reference sequence). The trim removed 5 bases at V and 6 bases at J, leaving 6 bases unmatched. The CDR3 length is 14 residues. The CDR3 sequence is CAWESGTGDEKLFF. The CDR3 nucleotides are TGTGCCTGGGAATCCGGGACAGGGGATGAAAAACTGTTTTTT.

The sample holds a few counts of this clone. The chain links TRBV6-5 to TRBJ1-2, with no clear D. Trimming pared 0 bases from V and 8 bases from J, leaving 7 bases between. This CDR3 is built from 12 residues. Per germline, CDR1 MNHEY and CDR2 SVGAGI. As DNA, the CDR3 is TGTGCCAGCAGTTACTCGGGCGACGGCTACACCTTC. Its translation: CASSYSGDGYTF.

The rearrangement uses TRBV7-9 and TRBJ2-7; TRBD1 aligns across 9 bases. V lost 5 bases to trimming and J lost 1 base; unmatched junction nucleotides: 3. CDR3 size: 14 residues. Looked up from germline, CDR1 is SEHNR and CDR2 is FQNEAQ (reference sequence). In DNA form, the CDR3 reads TGTGCCAGCAGCCCGGGGACAGGGTCCTACGAGCAGTACTTC. Amino acid sequence: CASSPGTGSYEQYF.

The chain links TRBV2 to TRBJ2-2; D gene unclear. Germline V gene sequence: CDR1 SNHLY, CDR2 FYNNEI. V was pared by 7 bases and J by 2 bases, with 5 bases between. This CDR3 has 12 amino acids. The CDR3 DNA reads TGTGCCAGCAAACAAAACACCGGGGAGCTGTTTTTT. This sequence encodes CASKQNTGELFF.

V and J are TRBV15 and TRBJ2-5; D remains ambiguous. Trimming stripped 0 bases from V and 5 bases from J, with 10 bases between. Germline V CDR1 and CDR2: LNHNV, YYDKDF (reference sequence). The CDR3 contains 14 residues. The CDR3 DNA follows: TGTGCCACCAGCAGAGATCGGTCCCGGGAGACCCAGTACTTC. Its translation: CATSRDRSRETQYF.

This chain links TRBV28 with TRBJ2-1, with TRBD2 as a possible D gene (6 bases). This CDR3 has 12 residues. Trimming took 3 bases from V and 6 from J, leaving 6 bases between them. The germline V gene encodes CDR1 MDHEN and CDR2 SYDVKM. The CDR3 loop reads CASSFSGNEQFF. The DNA for the CDR3 is TGTGCCAGCAGTTTTAGCGGCAATGAGCAGTTCTTC.

DNA of the CDR3: TGTGCCAGCAGTTACCACAGGGGTGGCAATCAGCCCCAGCATTTT. Its protein product is CASSYHRGGNQPQHF. V and J are TRBV28 and TRBJ1-5; 7 bases match TRBD1. Trimming at V came to 4 bases and at J to 2 bases, leaving 5 bases not matched to a gene. The germline V gene has CDR1 MDHEN and CDR2 SYDVKM. This CDR3 has 15 amino acids.

This chain uses TRBV28 with TRBJ2-4; 13 positions match TRBD2. The CDR3 is 20 residues long. The V gene's germline CDR1 is MDHEN and CDR2 SYDVKM. After removal of 5 bases from V and 5 bases from J, the junction contained 18 bases not matched to a gene. The CDR3 sequence is CASSVTIGLAGVVQQNIQYF. For the CDR3, the DNA is TGTGCCAGCAGTGTCACGATCGGACTAGCGGGAGTCGTGCAGCAAAACATTCAGTACTTC.

The CDR3 DNA sequence: TGTGCCAGCAGTTTCGTCCTATCGGGACTCGCCTATGGCTACACCTTC. This sequence encodes CASSFVLSGLAYGYTF. This chain joins TRBV28 and TRBJ1-2, with TRBD1 as a possible D gene (5 bases). V was trimmed by 3 bases and J by 4 bases, leaving 18 bases between them. Germline V lookup: CDR1 MDHEN, CDR2 SYDVKM. The CDR3 contains 16 residues.

This clone was observed a few times. The rearrangement uses TRBV9 and TRBJ2-3, with D possibly matching TRBD2 (5 bases). The V end was cut by 0 bases, the J end by 2 bases, with 7 bases between. Germline V lookup: CDR1 SGDLS, CDR2 YYNGEE. This CDR3 has 14 amino acids. CDR3 coding DNA: TGTGCCAGCAGCGTAGTTAGCGACACAGATACGCAGTATTTT. Translation gives CASSVVSDTDTQYF. The full variable domain, its missing parts supplied by reference TRBV9 and TRBJ2-3, is DSGVTQTPKHLITATGQRVTLRCSPRSGDLSVYWYQQSLDQGLQFLIQYYNGEERAKGNILERFSAQQFPDLHSELNLSSLELGDSALYFCASSVVSDTDTQYFGPGTRLTVL.

This clone was counted once. The gene calls are TRBV7-9 and TRBJ2-7, with TRBD1 matching 11 bases. From germline, CDR1 is SEHNR and CDR2 FQNEAQ (reference sequence). With V trimmed by 5 bases and J by 1 base, 7 bases remained unmatched. The CDR3 spans 16 residues. The CDR3 coding sequence is TGTGCCAGCAGCACGGACGGACAGGGGGCTTCCTACGAGCAGTACTTC. It translates to CASSTDGQGASYEQYF.

V usage is TRBV28 and J usage is TRBJ2-7; 7 bases are shared with TRBD1. This CDR3 region has 15 residues. CDR1 and CDR2 (germline): MDHEN, SYDVKM. V gave up 5 bases and J gave up 0 bases; unmatched junction bases: 7. CDR3 loop: CASSPVDRASYEQYF. The CDR3 region has the DNA TGTGCCAGCAGTCCCGTAGACAGGGCCTCCTACGAGCAGTACTTC.

This rearrangement joins TRBV29-1 to TRBJ1-4; D unclear. The CDR3 runs to 13 residues. Germline-derived CDR1 and CDR2 are SQVTM and ANQGSEA. The V end lost 7 bases, the J end lost 3 bases, and 12 bases lay between the germline ends. The CDR3 loop is CSAAWQANEKLFF. In DNA, the CDR3 is TGCAGCGCCGCGTGGCAGGCTAATGAAAAACTGTTTTTT.

The count of this clone is one. The chain is built from TRBV12-5 and TRBJ1-1; 8 bases match TRBD1. The CDR3 consists of 13 residues. Germline CDR1 and CDR2: LGHNT and FRNRAP. V lost 1 base and J lost 10; bases outside the gene matches: 5. The CDR3: CASGLGQGIGAFF. CDR3 coding DNA: TGTGCTAGTGGTTTGGGACAGGGGATCGGAGCTTTCTTT.

This clone has just one count. V is TRBV5-4 and J is TRBJ2-6; D uncertain. The germline V gene encodes CDR1 SGHNT and CDR2 YYREEE (reference sequence). CDR3 length: 15 residues. V gave up 4 bases and J gave up 3 bases, with 11 bases separating them. The CDR3 coding sequence is TGTGCCAGCAGCGTGTACAGCCATGGGGCCAACGTCCTGACTTTC. Its protein is CASSVYSHGANVLTF. Together with reference TRBV5-4 and TRBJ2-6, the CDR3 gives the full variable domain: ETGVTQSPTHLIKTRGQQVTLRCSSQSGHNTVSWYQQALGQGPQFIFQYYREEENGRGNFPPRFSGLQFPNYSSELNVNALELDDSALYLCASSVYSHGANVLTFGAGSRLTVL.

CDR3 sequence (DNA): TGTGCCAGCAGAGAGCGGGGGGGCCGGGAGGATACGCAGTATTTT. This translates into CASRERGGREDTQYF. V is TRBV28 and J is TRBJ2-3; 10 nucleotides line up with TRBD2. The CDR3 totals 15 residues. The V gene end was trimmed by 6 bases and the J gene end by 6 bases; junction bases not matched to a gene: 9. The germline V gene has CDR1 MDHEN and CDR2 SYDVKM.

V usage is TRBV5-4 and J usage is TRBJ2-3; 7 bases align to TRBD2. Germline V gene lookup returns CDR1 SGHNT and CDR2 YYREEE (reference sequence). The CDR3 is made up of 17 amino acids. V lost 7 bases and J lost 3; bases outside the gene matches: 17. The CDR3 reads CASDVGGRGVRTDTQYF. Here the CDR3 DNA reads TGTGCCAGCGACGTTGGCGGGAGAGGAGTCCGAACAGATACGCAGTATTTT.

The chain links TRBV28 to TRBJ1-2; TRBD1 matches 10 bases. Per germline, CDR1 MDHEN and CDR2 SYDVKM. This CDR3 comprises 16 residues. V gave up 4 bases and J gave up 3 bases; unmatched junction bases: 8. The CDR3 reads CASSSRRQGADYGYTF. In nucleotides, the CDR3 is TGTGCCAGCAGTTCTAGGAGACAGGGGGCTGACTATGGCTACACCTTC.

This CDR3 is CARSSLSSGGTDTQYF. CDR3 coding DNA: TGTGCCAGAAGTTCCCTTTCTAGCGGGGGCACAGATACGCAGTATTTT. The genes are TRBV5-3 and TRBJ2-3, with 9 bases lining up with TRBD2. TRBV5-3 is an ORF; its function is uncertain. J lost 1 base, V lost 5 bases, and 8 bases had no gene match. This CDR3 has 16 residues.

As regards this clone: Mismatch with germline at one junction end may stem from a read error. This chain uses TRBV6-1 with TRBJ2-7, with 8 bases fitting TRBD1. Germline V gives CDR1 MNHNS, CDR2 SASEGT. The length of the CDR3 is 12 residues. CDR3 region: CASSVASGDRHF. As DNA, the CDR3 is TGTGCCAGCAGTGTCGCCTCAGGGGACAGGCACTTC.

This chain joins TRBV18 and TRBJ1-1, with no clear D. This CDR3 is built from 13 residues. The V gene's germline CDR1 is KGHSH and CDR2 LQKENI. The V end lost 0 bases, the J end lost 6 bases, and 8 bases lay between the germline ends. DNA for the CDR3: TGTGCCAGCTCACCACCGCCAACAGCTGAAGCTTTCTTT. It specifies CASSPPPTAEAFF.